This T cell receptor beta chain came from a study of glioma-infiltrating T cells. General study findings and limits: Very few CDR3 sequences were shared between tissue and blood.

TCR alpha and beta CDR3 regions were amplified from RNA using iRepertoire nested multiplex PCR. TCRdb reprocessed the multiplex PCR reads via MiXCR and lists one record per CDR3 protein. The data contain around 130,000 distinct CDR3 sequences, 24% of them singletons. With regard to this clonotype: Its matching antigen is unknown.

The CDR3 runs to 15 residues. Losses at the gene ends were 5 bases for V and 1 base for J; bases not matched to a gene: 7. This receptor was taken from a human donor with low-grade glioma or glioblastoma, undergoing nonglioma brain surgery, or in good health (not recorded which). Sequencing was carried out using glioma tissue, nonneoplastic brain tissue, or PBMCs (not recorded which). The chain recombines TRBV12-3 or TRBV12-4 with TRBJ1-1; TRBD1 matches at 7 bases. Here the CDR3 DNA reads TGTGCCAGCAGTCTCCCCGGGACAGCGAACACTGAAGCTTTCTTT. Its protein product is CASSLPGTANTEAFF.